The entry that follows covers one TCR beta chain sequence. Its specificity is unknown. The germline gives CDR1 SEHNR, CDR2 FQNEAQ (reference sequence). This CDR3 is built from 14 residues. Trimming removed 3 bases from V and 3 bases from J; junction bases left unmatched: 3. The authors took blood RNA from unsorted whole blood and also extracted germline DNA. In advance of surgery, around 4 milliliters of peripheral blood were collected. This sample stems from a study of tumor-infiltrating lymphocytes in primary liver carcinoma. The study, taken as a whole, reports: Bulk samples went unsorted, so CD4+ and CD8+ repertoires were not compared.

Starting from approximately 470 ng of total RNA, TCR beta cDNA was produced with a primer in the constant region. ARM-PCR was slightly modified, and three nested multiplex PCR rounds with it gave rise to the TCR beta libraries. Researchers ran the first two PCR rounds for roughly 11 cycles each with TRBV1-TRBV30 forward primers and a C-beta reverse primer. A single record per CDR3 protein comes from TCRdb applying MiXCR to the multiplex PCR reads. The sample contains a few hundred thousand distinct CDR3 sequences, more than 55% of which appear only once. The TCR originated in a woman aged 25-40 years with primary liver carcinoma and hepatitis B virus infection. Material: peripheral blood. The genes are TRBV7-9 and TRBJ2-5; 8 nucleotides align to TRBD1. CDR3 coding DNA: TGTGCCAGCAGCTTGGGACAGGCGGAAGAGACCCAGTACTTC. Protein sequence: CASSLGQAEETQYF.